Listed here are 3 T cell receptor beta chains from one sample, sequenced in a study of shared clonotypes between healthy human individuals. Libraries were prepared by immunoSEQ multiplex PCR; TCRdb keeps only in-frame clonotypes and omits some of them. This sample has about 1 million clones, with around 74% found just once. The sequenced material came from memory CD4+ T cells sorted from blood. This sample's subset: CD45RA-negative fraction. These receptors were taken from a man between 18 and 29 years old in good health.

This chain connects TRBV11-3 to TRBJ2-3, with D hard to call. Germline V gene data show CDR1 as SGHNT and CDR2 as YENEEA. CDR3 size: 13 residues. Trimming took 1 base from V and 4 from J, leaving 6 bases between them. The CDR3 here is CASSLGIADTQYF. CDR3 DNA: TGTGCCAGCAGCTTAGGTATTGCAGATACGCAGTATTTT.

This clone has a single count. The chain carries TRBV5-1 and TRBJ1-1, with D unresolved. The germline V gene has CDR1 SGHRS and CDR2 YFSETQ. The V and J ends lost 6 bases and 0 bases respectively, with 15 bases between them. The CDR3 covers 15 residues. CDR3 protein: CASKELYPMNTEAFF. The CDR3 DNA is TGCGCCAGCAAGGAGTTATATCCTATGAACACTGAAGCTTTCTTT.

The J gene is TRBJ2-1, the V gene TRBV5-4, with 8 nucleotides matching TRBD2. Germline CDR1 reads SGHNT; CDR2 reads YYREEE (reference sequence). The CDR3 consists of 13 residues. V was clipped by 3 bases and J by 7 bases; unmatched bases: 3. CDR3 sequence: CASSWRGVNEQFF. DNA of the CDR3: TGTGCCAGCAGCTGGCGGGGGGTAAATGAGCAGTTCTTC.